Shown below are 28 T cell receptor beta chains from a single sample sequenced in a study of response to subunit inactivated influenza vaccine. One entry per CDR3 protein results from TCRdb running MiXCR on the RT-PCR reads. Of 150,000 to 200,000 distinct CDR3 sequences listed, about an eighth are singletons. Another study also made use of these data, one on T cells expressing NK-cell markers. In that study: TCR beta libraries carry UMIs added by 5'RACE template switching.

The input for sequencing was CD8+ T cells sorted from PBMCs, taken about 13 days after vaccination. These receptors came from a man aged 45-65 years who received an inactivated influenza vaccine.

The genes are TRBV6-5 and TRBJ2-1; possibly TRBD1 or TRBD2 for D (5 bases each). V was pared by 6 bases and J by 9 bases, with 12 bases between. The CDR3 contains 12 residues. Germline-derived CDR1 and CDR2 are MNHEY and SVGAGI. CDR3 sequence reads: CASSPRGGEQFF. Written as DNA, the CDR3 is TGTGCCAGCAGCCCGAGGGGCGGTGAGCAGTTCTTC.

Here the CDR3 reads CASSLIDTQYF. The CDR3 DNA reads as TGTGCCAGCAGTTTAATAGATACGCAGTATTTT. The chain is built from TRBV28 and TRBJ2-3; no clear D gene. Germline loops: CDR1 MDHEN, CDR2 SYDVKM. This CDR3 contains 11 residues. The V gene lost 2 bases and the J gene lost 5 bases, with 2 bases spanning the gap.

This clonotype occurred many times. V is TRBV4-3 and J is TRBJ2-5; TRBD1 aligns across 7 bases. The CDR3 extends over 15 amino acids. The trim removed 0 bases at V and 6 bases at J, leaving 7 bases unmatched. The V gene's germline CDR1 is LGHNA and CDR2 YSLEER. CDR3 sequence: CASSQDPTGQKTQYF. CDR3 nucleotide sequence: TGCGCCAGCAGCCAAGATCCGACAGGGCAGAAGACCCAGTACTTC.

V is TRBV7-9 and J is TRBJ2-5, with no clear D. Deletions cut 2 bases from V and 5 bases from J, with 6 bases between. This CDR3 spans 12 amino acids. CDR1 is SEHNR and CDR2 is FQNEAQ in the germline V gene (reference sequence). The CDR3 DNA reads as TGTGCCAGCAGCTTAAGTGCCGAGACCCAGTACTTC. Translation: CASSLSAETQYF.

This rearrangement joins TRBV7-9 to TRBJ2-5; D is unclear. Trimming stripped 1 base from V and 5 bases from J, with 17 bases between. This CDR3 spans 16 amino acids. Per germline, CDR1 SEHNR and CDR2 FQNEAQ (reference sequence). In DNA form, the CDR3 reads TGTGCCAGCAGCTTAGTAGAGTGGGCCGGACGGGAGACCCAGTACTTC. This codes for CASSLVEWAGRETQYF. The full variable domain, with the rest looked up from reference TRBV7-9 and TRBJ2-5, is DTGVSQNPRHKITKRGQNVTFRCDPISEHNRLYWYRQTLGQGPEFLTYFQNEAQLEKSRLLSDRFSAERPKGSFSTLEIQRTEQGDSAMYLCASSLVEWAGRETQYFGPGTRLLVL.

The chain employs TRBV10-3 and TRBJ2-7, with TRBD1 identical over 7 bases. Germline lookup yields CDR1 ENHRY and CDR2 SYGVKD. V lost 6 bases, J lost 0 bases, and 5 bases stayed unmatched. The CDR3 is 14 amino acids. The CDR3 DNA reads TGTGCCATCAGCCTGGGACAGAACTCCTACGAGCAGTACTTC. It encodes CAISLGQNSYEQYF.

This chain uses TRBV15 with TRBJ1-1, with D unclear. The CDR3 consists of 14 residues. V lost 4 bases, J lost 0 bases, and 9 bases lay in between. Germline CDR1 and CDR2: LNHNV and YYDKDF (reference sequence). The CDR3 here is CATSKRRMNTEAFF. CDR3 in DNA: TGTGCCACCAGCAAACGTCGTATGAACACTGAAGCTTTCTTT.

This clonotype was counted only a few times. The chain uses TRBV4-1 and TRBJ2-1, with TRBD2 matching 7 bases. There are 15 residues in the CDR3. The germline gives CDR1 MGHRA, CDR2 YSYEKL. V was clipped by 1 base and J by 4 bases; unmatched bases: 4. CDR3 sequence (DNA): TGCGCCAGCAGCCAAGCAGCGGGGCTTTACAATGAGCAGTTCTTC. This translates into CASSQAAGLYNEQFF.

This clonotype turned up a few times. The CDR3 loop is CASSSQGARAEAFF. CDR3 DNA: TGTGCCAGTAGTAGTCAGGGTGCACGAGCTGAAGCTTTCTTT. This chain connects TRBV19 to TRBJ1-1; perhaps TRBD1 as D (5 bases). V lost 4 bases, J lost 6 bases, and 15 bases lay in between. The germline gives CDR1 LNHDA, CDR2 SQIVND (reference sequence). The CDR3 loop spans 14 amino acids.

The V gene is TRBV7-8, the J gene TRBJ2-7, with 10 nucleotides matching TRBD1. The ends lost 5 bases at V and 1 base at J; junction bases unmatched: 5. The CDR3 sequence is 15 residues long. Germline values: CDR1 SGHVS, CDR2 FQNEAQ. The CDR3 DNA sequence: TGTGCCAGCAGCCCCCTGGGACAGGGGTCCTACGAGCAGTACTTC. This translates into CASSPLGQGSYEQYF.

This clonotype appeared a few times. This sequence joins TRBV20-1 and TRBJ2-7; no clear D gene. This CDR3 is built from 11 residues. Trimming removed 3 bases from V and 5 bases from J, with 8 bases in between. Germline V gene sequence: CDR1 DFQATT, CDR2 SNEGSKA (reference sequence). The CDR3 coding sequence is TGCAGTGCTAGCCCATTCCACGAGCAGTACTTC. Amino acids: CSASPFHEQYF.

There are many counts of this clonotype. The chain has TRBV6-5 and TRBJ1-1; D not certain. The CDR3 contains 13 residues. V shed 0 bases and J shed 4 bases, with 6 bases lying between them. CDR1 is MNHEY, CDR2 SVGAGI, per germline. The chain's CDR3 is CASSYSYGTEAFF. The CDR3 DNA follows: TGTGCCAGCAGTTACTCCTACGGCACTGAAGCTTTCTTT.

This clonotype appeared a few times. DNA of the CDR3: TGTGCCAGCAGCTTCGTACGGGGCGAGCAGTACTTC. The encoded protein is CASSFVRGEQYF. The chain is built from TRBV7-9 and TRBJ2-7, with D perhaps matching TRBD2 (5 bases). Trimming took 3 bases from V and 6 from J, leaving 9 bases between them. Germline assignment: CDR1 SEHNR and CDR2 FQNEAQ (reference sequence). CDR3 length: 12 amino acids.

The chain recombines TRBV5-6 with TRBJ1-4, with 8 bases aligning to TRBD1. This CDR3 spans 14 amino acids. In germline, CDR1 is SGHDT, CDR2 YYEEEE. Germline trimming cut 2 bases from V and 8 bases from J; bases unmatched to any gene: 5. The CDR3 here is CASSFGTGNEKLFF. The CDR3 DNA sequence: TGTGCCAGCAGCTTCGGGACAGGTAACGAAAAACTGTTTTTT.

The chain employs TRBV16 and TRBJ2-7; TRBD1 is a possible D gene (6 bases). CDR1 and CDR2 (germline): KGHSY, FQNENV. Trimming cost V 2 bases and J 0 bases, with 11 bases left between them. The CDR3 runs 15 residues. Here the CDR3 DNA reads TGTGCCAGCAGCCAACAGGGGTCGAGCTCCTACGAGCAGTACTTC. Translating it yields CASSQQGSSSYEQYF.

In its sample, this clonotype was seen a few times. This rearrangement joins TRBV5-6 to TRBJ2-1; the D gene is possibly TRBD1 (6 bases). Germline V lookup: CDR1 SGHDT, CDR2 YYEEEE. V was clipped by 3 bases and J by 7 bases, with 20 bases between them. The CDR3 has 16 amino acids. In DNA form, the CDR3 reads TGTGCCAGCAGCTCAGACGACAGGTCCCTGTGGAATGAGCAGTTCTTC. Translating gives CASSSDDRSLWNEQFF. The complete variable domain, with remaining parts taken from reference TRBV5-6 and TRBJ2-1, reads DAGVTQSPTHLIKTRGQQVTLRCSPKSGHDTVSWYQQALGQGPQFIFQYYEEEERQRGNFPDRFSGHQFPNYSSELNVNALLLGDSALYLCASSSDDRSLWNEQFFGPGTRLTVL.

The chain carries TRBV11-1 and TRBJ2-7; a possible D gene is TRBD1 (5 bases). Germline V gene lookup returns CDR1 SGHAT and CDR2 FQDESV (reference sequence). Between the trimmed V and J ends, which lost 5 bases and 0 bases, there was a span of 11 bases. The CDR3 loop spans 14 amino acids. CDR3 protein: CASSRTPRSYEQYF. As DNA, the CDR3 is TGTGCCAGCAGCCGGACACCCCGCTCCTACGAGCAGTACTTC.

The sample holds a few counts of this clonotype. J is TRBJ2-1 and V is TRBV20-1, with 8 positions matching TRBD2. Trimming removed 0 bases from V and 10 bases from J; junction bases left unmatched: 17. The CDR3 extends over 17 amino acids. Per the germline V gene, CDR1 is DFQATT and CDR2 is SNEGSKA (reference sequence). DNA for the CDR3: TGCAGTGCTAGAGATGGTAATAGGGGACTAGATTTTTCCGAGCAGTTCTTC. This codes for CSARDGNRGLDFSEQFF.

This rearrangement joins TRBV5-8 to TRBJ2-1; no firm D call. This CDR3 has 17 amino acids. The germline V and J ends were trimmed by 3 bases and 2 bases, with 18 bases remaining between them. Germline values: CDR1 SGHTS, CDR2 YDEGEE. The CDR3 DNA is TGTGCCAGCAGCTCACAGCCGTTACCACTACCCTACAATGAGCAGTTCTTC. Its protein product is CASSSQPLPLPYNEQFF.

The chain carries TRBV10-2 and TRBJ2-7; D unresolved. Deletions cut 3 bases from V and 2 bases from J, with 11 bases between. The germline CDR1 and CDR2 sequences are WSHSY and SAAADI. The CDR3 contains 14 residues. The CDR3 nucleotides read TGCGCCAGCAGTGACCTACCAAGTGCCTACGAGCAGTACTTC. Its translation: CASSDLPSAYEQYF.

This clonotype has a handful of counts. The CDR3 loop is CASSQLQGRNEQFF. CDR3 sequence (DNA): TGTGCCAGCAGTCAACTACAGGGTAGGAATGAGCAGTTCTTC. This chain connects TRBV28 to TRBJ2-1; tentative D call: TRBD1 (6 bases). Germline-derived CDR1 and CDR2 are MDHEN and SYDVKM. The germline V and J ends were trimmed by 5 bases and 7 bases, with 15 bases remaining between them. CDR3 length: 14 residues.

The V gene is TRBV20-1, the J gene TRBJ2-7, with D unclear. V lost 3 bases and J lost 7, with 16 bases in between. Per the germline V gene, CDR1 is DFQATT and CDR2 is SNEGSKA (reference sequence). The CDR3 length is 13 residues. CDR3 in DNA: TGCAGTGCTAGGTCGCTTACCTTTGGGGAGCAGTACTTC. It yields the protein CSARSLTFGEQYF.

This rearrangement joins TRBV6-5 to TRBJ2-1; 7 nucleotides align to TRBD1. From germline, CDR1 is MNHEY and CDR2 SVGAGI. This CDR3 contains 14 residues. Unmatched junction bases numbered 8, after V lost 5 bases and J lost 7 bases. This CDR3 reads CASSLHRGGNEQFF. DNA of the CDR3: TGTGCCAGCAGTCTCCACAGGGGTGGGAATGAGCAGTTCTTC.

The chain recombines TRBV27 with TRBJ2-3; the match to TRBD2 covers 7 bases. The CDR3 loop spans 15 amino acids. With 6 bases clipped from V and 4 bases from J, the junction kept 10 bases outside the gene matches. Germline-derived CDR1 and CDR2 are MNHEY and SMNVEV (reference sequence). CDR3 amino acids: CASSRTRILPDTQYF. In DNA form, the CDR3 reads TGTGCCAGCAGCAGGACTAGAATTCTCCCAGATACGCAGTATTTT.

This clonotype was detected a few times. The rearrangement joins TRBV4-3 to TRBJ1-3; no definite D call. The germline V and J ends were trimmed by 0 bases and 0 bases, with 6 bases remaining between them. The germline gives CDR1 LGHNA, CDR2 YSLEER. The CDR3 runs to 15 residues. The CDR3 nucleotides are TGCGCCAGCAGCCAAGACGGAGCCTCTGGAAACACCATATATTTT. This translates into CASSQDGASGNTIYF.

The chain recombines TRBV9 with TRBJ2-1, with 7 nucleotides matching TRBD2. V shed 3 bases, J shed 3 bases, and the junction held 9 bases outside the gene matches. The germline V gene encodes CDR1 SGDLS and CDR2 YYNGEE. The CDR3 has 16 residues. CDR3 bases: TGTGCCAGCAGCGAGGGGCTAGCGGCACTCTACAATGAGCAGTTCTTC. It codes for CASSEGLAALYNEQFF.

This clonotype was counted between two and nine times. Here the CDR3 DNA reads TGCAGCGTTGAAGTCGTCAGGGAAGAAATAGGCTATGGCTACACCTTC. Translating gives CSVEVVREEIGYGYTF. The genes are TRBV29-1 and TRBJ1-2, with a possible D match to TRBD1 (5 bases). There are 16 residues in the CDR3. CDR1 SQVTM and CDR2 ANQGSEA come from the germline V gene. The germline V and J ends were trimmed by 1 base and 4 bases, with 19 bases remaining between them.

On this clonotype: A much bigger clone sits one base away, suggesting this may be a read error. The rearrangement links TRBV27 to TRBJ2-3; a possible D gene is TRBD2 (7 bases). Germline V gene sequence: CDR1 MNHEY, CDR2 SMNVEV (reference sequence). The CDR3 is made up of 16 amino acids. This chain's CDR3 is CANSPVTGRGTDTQYF. The CDR3 DNA is TGTGCCAACAGTCCGGTTACAGGGAGGGGCACAGATACGCAGTATTTT.